Sequencing of this T cell receptor (beta chain) was carried out in a study of blood T cell repertoires in COVID-19. Turning to the study itself: Samples of COVID-19 (acute and convalescent) were obtained from the United States, Italy and Spain. From T cells, B-cell-depleted T cells, or PBMCs came the material, which was cDNA or gDNA.

This CDR3 region has 15 residues. V was pared by 0 bases and J by 2 bases, with 12 bases between. Germline CDR1 reads SGHRS; CDR2 reads YFSETQ. Original data processing: Counts of nucleated cells, estimated from reference gene primer amplification, were obtained. Assay: immunoSEQ multiplex PCR; the TCRdb copy retains only in-frame clones and omits some. Clone size and the V and J calls come from that table; the DNA yielded D and trimming. This sample yields hundreds of thousands of clones, of which around 88% are seen a single time; over 1.1% belongs to the top ten. V gene TRBV5-1 combines with J gene TRBJ2-7; the D gene is possibly TRBD2 (5 bases). The specimen was peripheral blood. This clonotype was sampled from a man older than 75 with acute or convalescent COVID-19. DNA of the CDR3: TGCGCCAGCAGCTTGGGCCCAGCGGAGGCCTACGAGCAGTACTTC. Translation gives CASSLGPAEAYEQYF.